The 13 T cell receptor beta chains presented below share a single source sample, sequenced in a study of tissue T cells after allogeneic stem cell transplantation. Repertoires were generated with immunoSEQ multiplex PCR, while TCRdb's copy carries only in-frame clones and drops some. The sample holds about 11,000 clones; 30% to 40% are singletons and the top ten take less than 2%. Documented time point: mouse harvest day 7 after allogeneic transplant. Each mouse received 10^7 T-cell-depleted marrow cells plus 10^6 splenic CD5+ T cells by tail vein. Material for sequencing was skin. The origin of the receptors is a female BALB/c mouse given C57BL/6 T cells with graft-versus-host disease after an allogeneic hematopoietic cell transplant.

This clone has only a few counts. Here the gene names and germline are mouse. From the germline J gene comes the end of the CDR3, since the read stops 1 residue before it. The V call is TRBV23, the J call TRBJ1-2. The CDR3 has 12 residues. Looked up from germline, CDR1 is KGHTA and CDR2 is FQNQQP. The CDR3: CSSSQMNSDYTF. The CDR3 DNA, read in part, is TGCTCCAGCAGTCAAATGAACTCCGACTACACC.

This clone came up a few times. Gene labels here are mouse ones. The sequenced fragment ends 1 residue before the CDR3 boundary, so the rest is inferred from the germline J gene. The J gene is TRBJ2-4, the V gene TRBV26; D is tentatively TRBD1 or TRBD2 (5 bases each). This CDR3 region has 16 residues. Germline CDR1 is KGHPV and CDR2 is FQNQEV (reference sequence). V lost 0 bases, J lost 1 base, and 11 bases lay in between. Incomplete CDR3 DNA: TGTGCCAGCAGTCTGTCGGGACGGAGGGGTCAAAACACCTTGTAC. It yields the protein CASSLSGRRGQNTLY. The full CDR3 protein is CASSLSGRRGQNTLYF.

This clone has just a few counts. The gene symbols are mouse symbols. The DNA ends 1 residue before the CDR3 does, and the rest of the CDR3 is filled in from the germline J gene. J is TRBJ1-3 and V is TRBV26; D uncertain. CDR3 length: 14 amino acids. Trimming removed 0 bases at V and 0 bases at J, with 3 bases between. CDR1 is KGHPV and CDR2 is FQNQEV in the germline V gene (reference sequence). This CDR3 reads CASSLSSSGNTLYF. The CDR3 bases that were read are TGTGCCAGCAGTCTGTCCAGTTCTGGAAATACGCTCTAT.

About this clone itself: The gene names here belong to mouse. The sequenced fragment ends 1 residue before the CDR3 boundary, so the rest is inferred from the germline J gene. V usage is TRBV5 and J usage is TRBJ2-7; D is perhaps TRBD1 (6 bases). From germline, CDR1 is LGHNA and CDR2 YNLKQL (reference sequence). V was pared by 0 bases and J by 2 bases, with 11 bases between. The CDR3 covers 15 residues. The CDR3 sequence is CASSQDVTGPYEQYF. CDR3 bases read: TGTGCCAGCAGCCAAGACGTCACAGGGCCCTATGAACAGTAC.

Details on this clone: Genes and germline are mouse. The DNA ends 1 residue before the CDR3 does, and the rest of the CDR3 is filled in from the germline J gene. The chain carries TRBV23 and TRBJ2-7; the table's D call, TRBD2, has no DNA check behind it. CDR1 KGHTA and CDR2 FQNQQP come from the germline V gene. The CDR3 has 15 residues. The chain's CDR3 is CSSSQSKVGGYEQYF. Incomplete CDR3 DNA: TGCTCCAGCAGTCAATCAAAGGTGGGGGGTTATGAACAGTAC.

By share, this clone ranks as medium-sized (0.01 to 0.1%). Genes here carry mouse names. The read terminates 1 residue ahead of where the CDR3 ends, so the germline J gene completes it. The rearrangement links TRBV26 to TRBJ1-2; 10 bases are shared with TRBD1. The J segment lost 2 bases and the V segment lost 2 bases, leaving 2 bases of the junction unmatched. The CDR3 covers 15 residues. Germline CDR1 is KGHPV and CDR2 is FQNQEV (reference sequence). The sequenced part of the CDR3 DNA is TGTGCCAGCAGTCTGCCGGGACAGGGGAACTCCGACTACACC. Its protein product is CASSLPGQGNSDYT. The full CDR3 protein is CASSLPGQGNSDYTF.

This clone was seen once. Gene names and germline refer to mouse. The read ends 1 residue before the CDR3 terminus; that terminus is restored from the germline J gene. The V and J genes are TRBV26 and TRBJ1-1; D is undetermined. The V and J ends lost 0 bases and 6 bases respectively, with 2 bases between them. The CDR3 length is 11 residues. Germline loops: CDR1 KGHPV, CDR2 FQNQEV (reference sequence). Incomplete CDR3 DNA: TGTGCCAGCAGTCTGTCGTCAGAAGTCTTC. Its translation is CASSLSSEVF. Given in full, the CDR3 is CASSLSSEVFF. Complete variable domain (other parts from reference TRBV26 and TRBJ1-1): NSKVIQTPRYLVKGQGQKAKMRCIPEKGHPVVFWYQQNKNNEFKFLINFQNQEVLQQIDMTEKRFSAECPSNSPCSLEIQSSEAGDSALYLCASSLSSEVFFGKGTRLTVV.

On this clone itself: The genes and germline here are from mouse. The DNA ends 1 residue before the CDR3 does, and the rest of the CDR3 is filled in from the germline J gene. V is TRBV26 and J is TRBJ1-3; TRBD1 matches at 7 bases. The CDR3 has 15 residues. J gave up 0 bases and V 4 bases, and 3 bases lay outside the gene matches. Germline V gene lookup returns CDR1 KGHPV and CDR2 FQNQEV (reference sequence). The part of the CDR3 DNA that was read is TGTGCCAGCAGTCCGGGACAGAATTCTGGAAATACGCTCTAT. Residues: CASSPGQNSGNTLY. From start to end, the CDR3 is CASSPGQNSGNTLYF. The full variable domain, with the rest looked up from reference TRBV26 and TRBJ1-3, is NSKVIQTPRYLVKGQGQKAKMRCIPEKGHPVVFWYQQNKNNEFKFLINFQNQEVLQQIDMTEKRFSAECPSNSPCSLEIQSSEAGDSALYLCASSPGQNSGNTLYFGEGSRLIVV.

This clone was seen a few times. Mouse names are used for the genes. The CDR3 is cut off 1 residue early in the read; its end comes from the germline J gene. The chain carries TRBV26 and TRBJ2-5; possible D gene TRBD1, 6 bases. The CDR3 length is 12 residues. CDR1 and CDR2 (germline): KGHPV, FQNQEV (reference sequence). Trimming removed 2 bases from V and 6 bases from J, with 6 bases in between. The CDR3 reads CASSLDRDTQYF. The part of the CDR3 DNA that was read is TGTGCCAGCAGTCTGGACAGGGACACCCAGTAC.

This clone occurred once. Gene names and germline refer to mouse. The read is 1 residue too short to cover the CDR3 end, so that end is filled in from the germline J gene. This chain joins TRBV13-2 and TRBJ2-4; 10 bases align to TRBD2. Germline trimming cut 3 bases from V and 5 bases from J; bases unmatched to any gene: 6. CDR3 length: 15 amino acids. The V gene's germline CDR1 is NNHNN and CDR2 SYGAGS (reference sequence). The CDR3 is CASGGRLGGLNTLYF. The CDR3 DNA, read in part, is TGTGCCAGCGGTGGTCGACTGGGGGGTTTAAACACCTTGTAC.

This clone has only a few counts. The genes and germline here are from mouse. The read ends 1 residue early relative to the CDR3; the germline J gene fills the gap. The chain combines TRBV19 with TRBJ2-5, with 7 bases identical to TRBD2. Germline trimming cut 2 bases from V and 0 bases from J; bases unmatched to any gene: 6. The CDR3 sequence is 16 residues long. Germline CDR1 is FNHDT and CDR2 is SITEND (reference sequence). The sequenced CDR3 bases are TGTGCCAGCAGTATCCTACTGGGGATTAACCAAGACACCCAGTAC. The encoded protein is CASSILLGINQDTQY. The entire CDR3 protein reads CASSILLGINQDTQYF.

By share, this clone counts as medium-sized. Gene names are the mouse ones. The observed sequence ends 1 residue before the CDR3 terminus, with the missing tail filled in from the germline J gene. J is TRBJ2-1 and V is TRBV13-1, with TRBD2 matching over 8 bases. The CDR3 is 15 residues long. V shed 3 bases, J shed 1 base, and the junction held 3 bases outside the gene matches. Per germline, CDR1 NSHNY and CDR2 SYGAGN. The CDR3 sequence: CASSGGTGNYAEQFF. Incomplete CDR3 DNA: TGTGCCAGCAGTGGCGGGACTGGAAACTATGCTGAGCAGTTC.

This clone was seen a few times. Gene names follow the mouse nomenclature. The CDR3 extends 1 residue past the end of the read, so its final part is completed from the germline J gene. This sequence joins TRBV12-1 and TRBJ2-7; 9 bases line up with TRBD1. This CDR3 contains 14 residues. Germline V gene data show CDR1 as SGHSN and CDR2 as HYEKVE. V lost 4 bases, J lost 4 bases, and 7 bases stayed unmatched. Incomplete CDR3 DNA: TGTGCCAGCTCCCCCGGTGACAGGGGGTATGAACAGTAC. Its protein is CASSPGDRGYEQY. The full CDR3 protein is CASSPGDRGYEQYF.